Here is one T cell receptor beta chain with its context. Its antigen is still unknown. This sample is part of a study of a mutant IDH1 vaccine in newly diagnosed glioma. Background on the study: Pretreatment consisted of radiotherapy, temozolomide, or both, with most receiving both.

Time point meaning: week 23, last vaccination. With topical imiquimod, each dose of the vaccine consisted of 300 ug of mutant IDH1 20-mer peptide. Germline V gives CDR1 LNHDA, CDR2 SQIVND (reference sequence). Losses at the gene ends were 1 base for V and 2 bases for J; bases not matched to a gene: 4. The CDR3 covers 15 residues. TCRdb's table, derived via immunoSEQ multiplex PCR, lists solely in-frame clones and lacks some. The repertoire holds 50,000 to 70,000 clones, about 81% seen once, with around 8.4% in the top ten. Study-wide points: There were vaccine-induced immune responses in under 95% of the patients.

The V and J genes are TRBV19 and TRBJ1-2; TRBD1 matches 7 bases. The clonotype was recovered from a woman in her thirties or forties with glioma. Some clones in this sample may be carry-over from other donors' samples. The material was PBMCs, obtained from a glioma patient whose treatment included an IDH1 peptide vaccine. CDR3 in DNA: TGTGCCAGTAGTATAGGAGGGGGCTGGAACTATGGCTACACCTTC. This translates into CASSIGGGWNYGYTF.